This paragraph covers one T cell receptor (beta chain) sequence. Amplification of TCR beta CDR3 regions was performed using RNA transcripts as template. The primer set for the first-round RT-PCR of the TCR CDR3 was HTBI. TCRdb re-called the multiplex PCR reads through MiXCR, storing one row per CDR3 protein. The sample yields tens of thousands of distinct CDR3 sequences, roughly 49% seen once. These data belong to a study of T cells in Graves' hyperthyroidism and ophthalmopathy. V lost 6 bases and J lost 1, with 19 bases in between. Germline lookup yields CDR1 DFQATT and CDR2 SNEGSKA (reference sequence). The length of the CDR3 is 16 residues. Diagnostic decisions used clinical symptoms, serum thyroxine and TRAb, thyroid ultrasound and orbital computed tomography.

The sequenced sample consisted of blood. This clonotype was sampled from a woman in her 50s with Graves' hyperthyroidism that later progressed to Graves' ophthalmopathy. The chain couples TRBV20-1 to TRBJ2-4, with TRBD2 as a possible D gene (5 bases). The CDR3 protein is CSASSRLARAKNIQYF. Here the CDR3 DNA reads TGCAGTGCCAGCAGTAGATTAGCGAGGGCCAAAAACATTCAGTACTTC.